At least ten counts were recorded for the clone carrying this T cell receptor (beta chain). The antigen is undetermined. Amplified TCR beta CDR3 regions came from RNA transcripts. TCR CDR3 underwent first-round RT-PCR with the HTBI primer set. TCRdb called the multiplex PCR reads again in MiXCR, with one record for every CDR3 protein. The sample comprises about 500,000 distinct CDR3 sequences, over 15% of which are singletons, and approximately 16% rests with the top ten. These data are taken from a study of T cells in Graves' hyperthyroidism and ophthalmopathy. Around 10 ml fresh peripheral blood yielded the PBMCs. Broader study findings: Ophthalmopathy and stable hyperthyroidism were told apart by a 13 V-J model. Ophthalmopathy was model-predicted a median about six months pre-onset.

Sequencing input: blood. The TCR sequence derives from a woman aged 18-29 years with Graves' ophthalmopathy.

In DNA form, the CDR3 reads TGTGCCGGTTCTGGGTCCTACAATGAGCAGTTCTTC. Amino acids: CAGSGSYNEQFF. The chain carries TRBV11-2 and TRBJ2-1, with no clear D. From germline, CDR1 is SGHAT and CDR2 FQNNGV. V was shortened by 11 bases and J by 1 base, with 9 bases between the two germline ends. CDR3 length: 12 amino acids.